Listed below are T cell receptor beta chains from one sample, sequenced in a study of shared clonotypes between healthy human individuals. Produced via immunoSEQ multiplex PCR; TCRdb's table is partial and in-frame only. Among roughly 770,000 clones listed, about 96% were seen once. Sequencing input: naive CD8+ T cells sorted from blood. The receptors were gathered from a man aged 25-45 years in good health. CDR3s include the opening cysteine and the closing phenylalanine or tryptophan.

v_gene: TRBV5-4
j_gene: TRBJ2-6
CDR3aa: CASTPGNSGANVLTF

v_gene: TRBV7-9
j_gene: TRBJ2-2
CDR3aa: CASRMPGGDLNTGELFF

v_gene: TRBV6-5
j_gene: TRBJ2-7
CDR3aa: CASSYSVGTNAYEQYF

v_gene: TRBV28
j_gene: TRBJ2-1
CDR3aa: CASSLLEYNEQFF

v_gene: TRBV28
j_gene: TRBJ1-1
CDR3aa: CASSPLSYTEAFF

v_gene: TRBV6-5
j_gene: TRBJ2-7
CDR3aa: CASSLTSADYEQYF

v_gene: TRBV7-6
j_gene: TRBJ2-5
CDR3aa: CASSLRLKETQYF

v_gene: TRBV19
j_gene: TRBJ2-7
CDR3aa: CASSLAAGPYGGEQYF

v_gene: TRBV13
j_gene: TRBJ2-1
CDR3aa: CASSGYLGTSGPNEQFF

v_gene: TRBV7-9
j_gene: TRBJ2-5
CDR3aa: CASSLDTGLAPQETQYF

v_gene: TRBV7-9
j_gene: NA
CDR3aa: CASSLGLRGEQYF

v_gene: TRBV11-2
j_gene: TRBJ2-7
CDR3aa: CASSLVPQGTPLSYEQYF

v_gene: TRBV4-1
j_gene: TRBJ1-5
CDR3aa: CASSQDRDSNQPQHF

v_gene: TRBV29-1
j_gene: TRBJ2-3
CDR3aa: CSPWVITGGADTQYF

v_gene: TRBV12-5
j_gene: TRBJ2-1
CDR3aa: CASANRPDNEQFF

v_gene: TRBV5-5
j_gene: TRBJ1-5
CDR3aa: CASSLGPFSNQPQHF

v_gene: TRBV28
j_gene: TRBJ2-5
CDR3aa: CASSFNPGTGEEETQYF

v_gene: TRBV5-1
j_gene: TRBJ1-5
CDR3aa: CASSLDPGWVSGNQPQHF

v_gene: TRBV28
j_gene: TRBJ2-7
CDR3aa: CASTSPYEQYF

v_gene: TRBV11-2
j_gene: TRBJ2-1
CDR3aa: CASSFTGYNEQFF

v_gene: TRBV5-1
j_gene: TRBJ2-2
CDR3aa: CASSLGALSNTGELFF

v_gene: TRBV19
j_gene: TRBJ2-7
CDR3aa: CASSIEGQNYEQYF

v_gene: TRBV5-1
j_gene: TRBJ2-1
CDR3aa: CASSLSGRALDEQFF

v_gene: TRBV7-9
j_gene: TRBJ2-7
CDR3aa: CASSSPGKLTYEQYF

v_gene: TRBV7-8
j_gene: TRBJ1-1
CDR3aa: CASSEPPRADTEAFF

v_gene: TRBV6-5
j_gene: TRBJ1-5
CDR3aa: CASRQGSQPQHF

v_gene: TRBV7-9
j_gene: TRBJ2-7
CDR3aa: CASSPGTGVSSYEQYF

v_gene: TRBV21-1
j_gene: TRBJ2-3
CDR3aa: CASSRQVETDTQYF

v_gene: TRBV10-1
j_gene: TRBJ2-1
CDR3aa: CASSDDGKSSYNEQFF

v_gene: TRBV19
j_gene: TRBJ2-5
CDR3aa: CASSANTGYQETQYF

v_gene: TRBV10-1
j_gene: TRBJ1-1
CDR3aa: CASSELRSEAFF

v_gene: TRBV13
j_gene: TRBJ2-5
CDR3aa: CASSRRTGAGETQYF

v_gene: TRBV15
j_gene: TRBJ2-1
CDR3aa: CATSRERTGVIQAGNLDNEQFF

v_gene: TRBV27
j_gene: TRBJ2-5
CDR3aa: CASSRGQLETQYF

v_gene: TRBV10-3
j_gene: TRBJ1-5
CDR3aa: CAISESWDLNQPQHF

v_gene: TRBV7-6
j_gene: TRBJ2-5
CDR3aa: CASSLNRAQETQYF

v_gene: TRBV7-8
j_gene: TRBJ1-5
CDR3aa: CASSLESIGNQPQHF

v_gene: TRBV5-1
j_gene: TRBJ2-7
CDR3aa: CASSLEGLEAGREQYF

v_gene: TRBV27
j_gene: TRBJ2-1
CDR3aa: CASRYSTSSYNEQFF

v_gene: TRBV19
j_gene: TRBJ2-1
CDR3aa: CASSLGGPYNEQFF

v_gene: TRBV5-1
j_gene: TRBJ2-7
CDR3aa: CASSSGTAYEQYF

v_gene: TRBV7-9
j_gene: TRBJ2-5
CDR3aa: CASSLVSGVVETQYF

v_gene: TRBV27
j_gene: TRBJ2-7
CDR3aa: CASRIRGHQVEQYF

v_gene: TRBV19
j_gene: TRBJ2-5
CDR3aa: CASSRRDRGEVTQYF

v_gene: TRBV29-1
j_gene: TRBJ2-5
CDR3aa: CSVEVGHGLETQYF

v_gene: TRBV5-4
j_gene: TRBJ2-2
CDR3aa: CASMPGRATGELFF

v_gene: TRBV30
j_gene: TRBJ1-5
CDR3aa: CAWSVAENSNQPQHF

v_gene: TRBV4-3
j_gene: TRBJ2-2
CDR3aa: CASSQGGTGTGELFF

v_gene: TRBV7-2
j_gene: TRBJ2-3
CDR3aa: CASSSLAGDTQYF

v_gene: TRBV10-2
j_gene: TRBJ2-7
CDR3aa: CASSESWISYEQYF

v_gene: TRBV21-1
j_gene: TRBJ2-6
CDR3aa: CASSKARWSSGANVLTF

v_gene: TRBV14
j_gene: TRBJ2-7
CDR3aa: CASSPQLFPYEQYF